This entry describes one TCR beta chain. This sample was included in a study of blood T cell repertoires in COVID-19. Across the study: Sources were T cells, B-cell-depleted T cells, or PBMCs; the material itself was cDNA or gDNA.

During active infection, Seattle patients enrolled and were then monitored through disease. The CDR3 loop spans 17 amino acids. V lost 0 bases and J lost 5, with 17 bases in between. In germline, CDR1 is LGHNA, CDR2 YNFKEQ. Clones were sequenced by immunoSEQ multiplex PCR, and TCRdb holds only the in-frame ones, with some missing. The profile covers roughly 350,000 clones, with more than 70% appearing a single time and roughly 10% taken by the ten largest. Sample: peripheral blood. The clonotype originates from a woman in her 30s with COVID-19, enrolled during active disease. The chain recombines TRBV4-2 with TRBJ2-1, with D possibly matching TRBD1 (6 bases). As DNA, the CDR3 is TGTGCCAGCAGCCAAGATATGGTCTCTGGGGGCCACAATGAGCAGTTCTTC. Its protein is CASSQDMVSGGHNEQFF.